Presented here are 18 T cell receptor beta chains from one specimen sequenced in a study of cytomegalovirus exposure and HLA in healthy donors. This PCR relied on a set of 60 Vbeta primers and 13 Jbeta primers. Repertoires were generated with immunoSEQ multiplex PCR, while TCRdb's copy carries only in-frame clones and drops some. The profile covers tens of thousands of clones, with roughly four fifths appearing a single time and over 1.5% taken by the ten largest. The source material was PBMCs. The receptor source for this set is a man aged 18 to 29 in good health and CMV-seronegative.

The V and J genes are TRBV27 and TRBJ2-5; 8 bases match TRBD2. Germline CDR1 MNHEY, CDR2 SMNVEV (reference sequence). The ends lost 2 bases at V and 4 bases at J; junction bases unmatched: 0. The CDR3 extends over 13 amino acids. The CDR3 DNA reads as TGTGCCAGCAGTTTACTAGCGGGAGAGACCCAGTACTTC. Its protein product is CASSLLAGETQYF.

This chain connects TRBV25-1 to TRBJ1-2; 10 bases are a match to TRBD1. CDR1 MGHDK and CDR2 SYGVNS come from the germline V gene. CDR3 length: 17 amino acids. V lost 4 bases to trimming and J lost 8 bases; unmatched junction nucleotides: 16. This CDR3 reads CASSASRDRGLLGGYTF. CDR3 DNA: TGTGCCAGCAGTGCTTCCCGGGACAGGGGACTCCTAGGAGGCTACACCTTC.

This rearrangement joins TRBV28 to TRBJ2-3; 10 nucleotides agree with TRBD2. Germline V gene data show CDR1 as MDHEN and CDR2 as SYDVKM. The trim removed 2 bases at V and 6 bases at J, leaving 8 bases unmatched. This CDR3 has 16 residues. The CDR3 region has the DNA TGTGCCAGCAGTTTAGTAGCGGGAGGCATGGGGGATACGCAGTATTTT. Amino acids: CASSLVAGGMGDTQYF.

The CDR3: CASSTIEGAEENIQYF. The CDR3 DNA is TGCGCCAGCAGTACGATAGAGGGGGCAGAGGAAAACATTCAGTACTTC. The V gene is TRBV4-1, the J gene TRBJ2-4, with 7 positions matching TRBD1. The CDR3 covers 16 residues. The germline gives CDR1 MGHRA, CDR2 YSYEKL. Trimming at V came to 6 bases and at J to 5 bases, leaving 13 bases not matched to a gene.

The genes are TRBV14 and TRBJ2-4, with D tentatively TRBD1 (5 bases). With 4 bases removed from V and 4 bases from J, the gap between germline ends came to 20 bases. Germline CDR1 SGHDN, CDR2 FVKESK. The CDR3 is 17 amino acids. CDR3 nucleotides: TGTGCCAGCAGCCCAGGGTCCCTAGTGGTGCGGAAAAACATTCAGTACTTC. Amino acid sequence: CASSPGSLVVRKNIQYF. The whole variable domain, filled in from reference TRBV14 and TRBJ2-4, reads EAGVTQFPSHSVIEKGQTVTLRCDPISGHDNLYWYRRVMGKEIKFLLHFVKESKQDESGMPNNRFLAERTGGTYSTLKVQPAELEDSGVYFCASSPGSLVVRKNIQYFGAGTRLSVL.

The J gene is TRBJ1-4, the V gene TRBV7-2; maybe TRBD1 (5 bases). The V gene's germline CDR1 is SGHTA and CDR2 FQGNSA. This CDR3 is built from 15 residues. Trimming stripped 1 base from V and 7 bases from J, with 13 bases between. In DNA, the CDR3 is TGTGCCAGCAGCTTAGTGGGCAGGGTCAGTGAAAAACTGTTTTTT. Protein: CASSLVGRVSEKLFF.

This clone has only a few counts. The CDR3 DNA reads as TGTGCCAGCAGCCGTTCTCCTAGCGGGATGGACGAGCAGTACTTC. It encodes CASSRSPSGMDEQYF. V and J are TRBV4-2 and TRBJ2-7; 9 bases match TRBD2. The germline V gene has CDR1 LGHNA and CDR2 YNFKEQ. The ends lost 4 bases at V and 5 bases at J; junction bases unmatched: 9. The CDR3 contains 15 residues.

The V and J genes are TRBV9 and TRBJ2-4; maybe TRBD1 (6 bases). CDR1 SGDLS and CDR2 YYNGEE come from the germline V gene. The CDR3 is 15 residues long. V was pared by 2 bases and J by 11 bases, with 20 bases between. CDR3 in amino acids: CASSVSANVQGLQYF. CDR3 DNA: TGTGCCAGCAGCGTCTCGGCCAATGTCCAGGGGCTTCAGTACTTC.

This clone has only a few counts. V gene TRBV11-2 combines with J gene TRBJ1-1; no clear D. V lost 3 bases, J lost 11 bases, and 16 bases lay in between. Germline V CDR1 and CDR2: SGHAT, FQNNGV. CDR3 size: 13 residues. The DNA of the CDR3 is TGTGCCAGCAGCTTGGTATTCGGGGTTGGGGCTTTCTTT. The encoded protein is CASSLVFGVGAFF.

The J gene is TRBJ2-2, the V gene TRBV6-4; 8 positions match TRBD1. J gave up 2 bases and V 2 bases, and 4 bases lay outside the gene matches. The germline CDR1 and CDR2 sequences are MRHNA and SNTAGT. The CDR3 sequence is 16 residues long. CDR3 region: CASSDIGQGNTGELFF. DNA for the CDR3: TGTGCCAGCAGTGACATAGGACAGGGTAACACCGGGGAGCTGTTTTTT.

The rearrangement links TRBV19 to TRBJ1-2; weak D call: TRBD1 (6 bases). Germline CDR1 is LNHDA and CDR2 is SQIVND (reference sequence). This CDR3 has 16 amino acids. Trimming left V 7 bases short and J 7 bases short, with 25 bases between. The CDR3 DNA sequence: TGTGCCAGTATACCAGGTTCCGGCAGGGGAGTCTCTGGCTACACCTTC. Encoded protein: CASIPGSGRGVSGYTF.

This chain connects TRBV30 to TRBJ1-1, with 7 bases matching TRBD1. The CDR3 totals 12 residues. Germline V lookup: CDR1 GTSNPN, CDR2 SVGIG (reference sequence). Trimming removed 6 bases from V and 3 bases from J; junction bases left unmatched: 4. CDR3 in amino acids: CACVQGHTEAFF. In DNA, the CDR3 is TGTGCCTGCGTACAGGGGCACACTGAAGCTTTCTTT.

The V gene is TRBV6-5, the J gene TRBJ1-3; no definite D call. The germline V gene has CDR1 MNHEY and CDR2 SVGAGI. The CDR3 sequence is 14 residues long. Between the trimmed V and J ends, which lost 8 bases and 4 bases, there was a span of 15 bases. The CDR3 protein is CASRRGFSGNTIYF. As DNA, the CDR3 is TGTGCCAGCCGTAGAGGATTTTCGGGAAACACCATATATTTT.

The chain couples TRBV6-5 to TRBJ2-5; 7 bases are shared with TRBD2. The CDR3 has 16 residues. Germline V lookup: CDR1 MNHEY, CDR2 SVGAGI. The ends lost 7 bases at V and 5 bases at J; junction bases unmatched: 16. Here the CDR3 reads CASNYPFGGSEETQYF. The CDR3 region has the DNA TGTGCCAGCAATTATCCTTTCGGGGGGAGTGAGGAGACCCAGTACTTC.

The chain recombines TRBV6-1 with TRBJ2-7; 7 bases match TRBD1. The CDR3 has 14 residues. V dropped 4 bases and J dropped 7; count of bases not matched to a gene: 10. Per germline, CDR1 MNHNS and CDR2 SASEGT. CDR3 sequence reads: CASSVGQLVWEQYF. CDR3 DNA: TGTGCCAGCAGTGTGGGACAGCTTGTCTGGGAGCAGTACTTC.

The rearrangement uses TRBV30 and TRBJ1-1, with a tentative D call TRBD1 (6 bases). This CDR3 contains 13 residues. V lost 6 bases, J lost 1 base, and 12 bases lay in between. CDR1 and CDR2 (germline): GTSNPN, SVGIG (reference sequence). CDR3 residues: CACAGTPNTEAFF. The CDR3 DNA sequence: TGTGCCTGTGCCGGGACACCGAACACTGAAGCTTTCTTT.

CDR3 amino acids: CASSPRTGDNEKLFF. The DNA of the CDR3 is TGTGCCAGCAGCCCAAGGACAGGGGATAATGAAAAACTGTTTTTT. This chain joins TRBV7-9 and TRBJ1-4; 9 bases are shared with TRBD1. The V gene end was trimmed by 5 bases and the J gene end by 4 bases; junction bases not matched to a gene: 5. The CDR3 loop spans 15 amino acids. The germline V gene encodes CDR1 SEHNR and CDR2 FQNEAQ (reference sequence). Full variable domain (rest looked up from reference TRBV7-9 and TRBJ1-4): DTGVSQNPRHKITKRGQNVTFRCDPISEHNRLYWYRQTLGQGPEFLTYFQNEAQLEKSRLLSDRFSAERPKGSFSTLEIQRTEQGDSAMYLCASSPRTGDNEKLFFGSGTQLSVL.

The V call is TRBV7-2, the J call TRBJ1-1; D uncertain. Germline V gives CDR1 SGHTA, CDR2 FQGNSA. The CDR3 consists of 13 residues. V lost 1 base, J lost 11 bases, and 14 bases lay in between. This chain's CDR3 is CASSLVWRFEAFF. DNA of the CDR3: TGTGCCAGCAGCTTAGTTTGGAGGTTCGAGGCTTTCTTT.